A selection of T cell receptor beta chains follows, all from one sample in a study of T cells in Graves' hyperthyroidism and ophthalmopathy. TCRdb ran MiXCR on the multiplex PCR reads and lists one entry per CDR3 protein. The sample holds a few hundred thousand distinct CDR3 sequences, more than 11% seen once. The sample consisted of blood. The receptors shown here come from a woman in her 30s with Graves' hyperthyroidism that later progressed to Graves' ophthalmopathy. The CDR3 runs from the conserved cysteine through the conserved F or W. Each record gives: clone size, J gene, V gene, D gene, CDR3 protein, CDR3 DNA. The D gene is left open where the match is weak. A clone size is listed for some rows: how often the clone was seen (once, few, many), or a class if it is expanded.

NA | TRBJ1-4 | TRBV2 | NA | CASSRTGDLNEKLFF | TGTGCCAGCAGTCGTACGGGGGATCTTAATGAAAAACTGTTTTTT
many | TRBJ2-1 | TRBV19 | NA | CASSPGLQPNEQFF | TGTGCCAGTAGCCCGGGCTTGCAGCCCAATGAGCAGTTCTTC
many | TRBJ2-7 | TRBV24-1 | TRBD1 | CATSDSPGQGIYEQYF | TGTGCCACCAGTGATTCCCCGGGACAGGGAATCTACGAGCAGTACTTC
many | TRBJ1-2 | TRBV15 | NA | CATEWRLDYGYTF | TGTGCCACCGAGTGGAGACTTGACTATGGCTACACCTTC
many | TRBJ1-4 | TRBV19 | NA | CASLDGGAPTTTNEKLFF | TGTGCCAGTTTGGACGGGGGCGCCCCCACCACAACTAATGAAAAACTGTTTTTT
many | TRBJ2-3 | TRBV9 | TRBD2 | CASSPLSGAGVPDTQYF | TGTGCCAGCAGCCCACTCAGTGGAGCGGGAGTCCCAGATACGCAGTATTTT
many | TRBJ1-6 | TRBV20-1 | NA | CSGILPGPHSPLHF | TGCAGTGGTATCCTTCCAGGGCCTCATTCACCCCTCCACTTT
NA | TRBJ2-5 | TRBV4-1 | NA | CASSQDIGQETQYF | TGCGCCAGCAGCCAAGATATCGGCCAAGAGACCCAGTACTTC
many | TRBJ1-5 | TRBV11-3 | TRBD1 | CASSFDRGRGQPQHF | TGTGCCAGCAGCTTTGACAGGGGAAGAGGTCAGCCCCAGCATTTT
many | TRBJ2-5 | TRBV20-1 | TRBD2 | CSAPITGLAGETQYF | TGCAGTGCTCCTATCACGGGACTAGCTGGGGAGACCCAGTACTTC
NA | TRBJ1-4 | TRBV7-9 | NA | CASMDRPNEKLFF | TGTGCCAGCATGGACAGACCTAATGAAAAACTGTTTTTT
many | TRBJ1-2 | TRBV28 | NA | CASSSVGDRRLSYTF | TGTGCCAGCAGTTCCGTAGGGGATAGGCGACTGAGCTACACCTTC
NA | TRBJ2-7 | TRBV2 | TRBD2 | CASSGASGSNYEQYF | TGTGCCAGCAGTGGCGCTAGCGGGAGTAATTACGAGCAGTACTTC
many | TRBJ1-2 | TRBV9 | NA | CASSPSGSSNYGYTF | TGTGCCAGCAGCCCCTCCGGGTCCTCTAACTATGGCTACACCTTC
many | TRBJ2-7 | TRBV28 | NA | CASRLPGTDPYEQYF | TGTGCCAGCAGGCTACCCGGGACGGATCCCTACGAGCAGTACTTC
NA | TRBJ2-1 | TRBV19 | TRBD2 | CASALAGTYNEQFF | TGTGCCAGTGCTCTAGCGGGCACGTACAATGAGCAGTTCTTC
few | TRBJ1-4 | TRBV11-2 | TRBD1 | CASSSHGQAAYEKLFF | TGTGCCAGCAGCTCTCATGGACAGGCGGCGTATGAAAAACTGTTTTTT
many | TRBJ2-3 | TRBV30 | NA | CASEGGTDTQYF | TGTGCTTCCGAAGGGGGGACAGATACGCAGTATTTT
NA | TRBJ1-1 | TRBV6-2/TRBV6-3 | TRBD1 | CASSYHYLDRRWDTEAFF | TGTGCCAGCAGTTACCATTACCTGGACAGGCGATGGGACACTGAAGCTTTCTTT
few | TRBJ2-7 | TRBV27 | TRBD1 | CASKITGTGGDEQYF | TGTGCCAGCAAGATAACCGGGACAGGGGGCGACGAGCAGTACTTC
NA | TRBJ2-7 | TRBV24-1 | TRBD1 | CATSMTGTAYEQYF | TGTGCCACCAGTATGACCGGGACAGCCTACGAGCAGTACTTC
many | TRBJ2-7 | TRBV9 | TRBD1 | CASSPWDREDYEQYF | TGTGCCAGCAGCCCATGGGACAGGGAGGACTACGAGCAGTACTTC
NA | TRBJ2-7 | TRBV20-1 | TRBD1 | CSGQGAIYEQYF | TGCAGTGGACAGGGGGCAATCTACGAGCAGTACTTC
few | TRBJ1-5 | TRBV10-2 | NA | CASSEWGGNQPQHF | TGCGCCAGCAGTGAGTGGGGCGGCAATCAGCCCCAGCATTTT
NA | TRBJ2-7 | TRBV7-2 | TRBD2 | CASSPPGTRDEQYF | TGTGCCAGCAGCCCACCCGGGACTAGGGACGAGCAGTACTTC
many | TRBJ2-3 | TRBV20-1 | TRBD2 | CSAIGTSLSADTQYF | TGCAGTGCTATCGGGACTAGCTTATCCGCAGATACGCAGTATTTT
many | TRBJ2-5 | TRBV12-3/TRBV12-4 | NA | CASSFLGVQETQYF | TGTGCCAGCAGTTTTTTAGGGGTCCAAGAGACCCAGTACTTC
few | TRBJ2-7 | TRBV7-9 | NA | CASSPLRDEQYF | TGTGCCAGCAGCCCGCTAAGGGACGAGCAGTACTTC
many | TRBJ2-7 | TRBV7-2 | TRBD1 | CASSSTGDSYEQYF | TGTGCCAGCAGCTCGACAGGGGACTCCTACGAGCAGTACTTC
NA | TRBJ1-1 | TRBV10-3 | NA | CAIRGDLLTGNTEAFF | TGTGCCATCAGAGGTGATCTCCTCACAGGGAACACTGAAGCTTTCTTT
NA | TRBJ1-5 | TRBV30 | TRBD1 | CAWSRDRGYQPQHF | TGTGCCTGGAGCCGGGACAGGGGGTATCAGCCCCAGCATTTT
NA | TRBJ1-6 | TRBV20-1 | TRBD1 | CSARVGTDNSPLHF | TGCAGTGCTAGAGTGGGGACAGATAATTCACCCCTCCACTTT
NA | TRBJ1-5 | TRBV5-4 | NA | CASSFFGGEGAQPQHF | TGTGCCAGCAGCTTCTTCGGGGGCGAAGGAGCACAGCCCCAGCATTTT
many | TRBJ2-5 | TRBV6-5 | TRBD2 | CASSYSRLAGRETQYF | TGTGCCAGCAGTTACTCTCGACTAGCGGGACGGGAGACCCAGTACTTC
many | TRBJ2-3 | TRBV12-3/TRBV12-4 | NA | CASSLVAADTQYF | TGTGCCAGCAGTTTAGTTGCAGCAGATACGCAGTATTTT
many | TRBJ1-5 | TRBV28 | NA | CARLGGQPQHF | TGTGCCAGGCTGGGCGGACAGCCCCAGCATTTT
many | TRBJ2-3 | TRBV7-9 | NA | CASSLGGLGDTQYF | TGTGCCAGCAGCTTAGGGGGCCTCGGGGATACGCAGTATTTT
once | TRBJ2-5 | TRBV7-3 | NA | CASSLDPGIPETQYF | TGTGCCAGCAGCTTAGACCCGGGGATCCCAGAGACCCAGTACTTC
many | TRBJ2-7 | TRBV7-2 | TRBD2 | CASSSTSGSGQYF | TGTGCCAGCAGCTCAACTAGCGGGAGCGGGCAGTACTTC
many | TRBJ1-1 | TRBV13 | NA | CASKAAEGTEAFF | TGTGCCAGCAAGGCGGCAGAGGGCACTGAAGCTTTCTTT